Listed below are T cell receptor beta chains from one sample, sequenced in a study of blood T cells in healthy people across ages. TCRdb itself ran the 5' RACE reads through MiXCR, one entry per CDR3 protein. Altogether 650,000 or so distinct CDR3 sequences are present, about 51% being singletons, with the ten largest covering approximately 12%. Sequenced sample: blood. The receptors shown here come from an elderly woman in good health. The CDR3 runs from the conserved cysteine through the conserved F or W. The order of the fields is clone size, D gene, V gene, J gene, CDR3 protein, CDR3 DNA. A D gene is named only where the DNA matches it firmly. Rows may omit the clone size; those that give it use once, few, many or a size class.

clone_size: once
d_call: NA
v_call: TRBV2
j_call: TRBJ2-1
cdr3_aa: CASRANLGEQFF
cdr3_nt: TGTGCCAGCAGGGCCAATCTAGGAGAGCAGTTCTTC

clone_size: NA
d_call: NA
v_call: TRBV29-1
j_call: TRBJ2-7
cdr3_aa: CSVRQATYEQYF
cdr3_nt: TGCAGCGTTAGACAGGCGACCTACGAGCAGTACTTC

clone_size: once
d_call: NA
v_call: TRBV7-2
j_call: TRBJ1-4
cdr3_aa: CASSGGSKNEKLFF
cdr3_nt: TGTGCCAGCAGCGGGGGCTCCAAGAATGAAAAACTGTTTTTT

clone_size: NA
d_call: TRBD1
v_call: TRBV5-1
j_call: TRBJ1-1
cdr3_aa: CASSLLPTGPGTEAFF
cdr3_nt: TGCGCCAGCAGCCTCCTCCCGACAGGGCCGGGGACTGAAGCTTTCTTT

clone_size: NA
d_call: NA
v_call: TRBV5-1
j_call: TRBJ2-5
cdr3_aa: CASSWEGAQTQYF
cdr3_nt: TGCGCCAGCAGCTGGGAGGGGGCGCAGACCCAGTACTTC

clone_size: few
d_call: TRBD2
v_call: TRBV7-6
j_call: TRBJ2-5
cdr3_aa: CASSLENPGGETQYF
cdr3_nt: TGTGCCAGCAGCTTAGAAAATCCGGGGGGAGAGACCCAGTACTTC

clone_size: NA
d_call: TRBD1
v_call: TRBV9
j_call: TRBJ2-3
cdr3_aa: CASSSIQTGSFTDTQYF
cdr3_nt: TGTGCCAGCAGCTCTATACAGACAGGGTCCTTCACAGATACGCAGTATTTT

clone_size: NA
d_call: NA
v_call: TRBV12-3/TRBV12-4
j_call: TRBJ2-7
cdr3_aa: CASSTASWVYEQYF
cdr3_nt: TGTGCCAGCAGTACCGCTAGCTGGGTCTACGAGCAGTACTTC

clone_size: NA
d_call: NA
v_call: TRBV6-5
j_call: TRBJ1-2
cdr3_aa: CASSYTAMNGYTF
cdr3_nt: TGTGCCAGCAGTTATACAGCAATGAATGGCTACACCTTC

clone_size: NA
d_call: NA
v_call: TRBV29-1
j_call: TRBJ2-3
cdr3_aa: CSVLGLSSTDTQYF
cdr3_nt: TGCAGCGTTCTTGGACTATCTAGCACAGATACGCAGTATTTT

clone_size: NA
d_call: NA
v_call: TRBV5-1
j_call: TRBJ2-7
cdr3_aa: CASSYRTASYEQYF
cdr3_nt: TGCGCCAGCAGCTACCGGACAGCTTCCTACGAGCAGTACTTC

clone_size: many
d_call: NA
v_call: TRBV9
j_call: TRBJ2-3
cdr3_aa: CASSVTKSGGTDTQYF
cdr3_nt: TGTGCCAGCAGCGTTACGAAAAGCGGAGGCACAGATACGCAGTATTTT

clone_size: once
d_call: NA
v_call: TRBV6-2/TRBV6-3
j_call: TRBJ2-3
cdr3_aa: CASSFNRDQDRSTDTQYF
cdr3_nt: TGTGCCAGCAGTTTCAACCGGGACCAGGATCGTAGCACAGATACGCAGTATTTT

clone_size: NA
d_call: NA
v_call: TRBV10-3
j_call: TRBJ2-1
cdr3_aa: CATDDGRADEQFF
cdr3_nt: TGTGCCACCGATGATGGGCGGGCCGATGAGCAGTTCTTC

clone_size: NA
d_call: NA
v_call: TRBV12-3/TRBV12-4
j_call: TRBJ2-6
cdr3_aa: CASSLGQASSGANVLTF
cdr3_nt: TGTGCCAGCAGTTTAGGACAGGCTAGCTCTGGGGCCAACGTCCTGACTTTC

clone_size: NA
d_call: NA
v_call: TRBV4-1
j_call: TRBJ1-2
cdr3_aa: CASSQDKGFLYGYTF
cdr3_nt: TGCGCCAGCAGCCAAGATAAGGGCTTCCTCTATGGCTACACCTTC

clone_size: few
d_call: TRBD1
v_call: TRBV12-3/TRBV12-4
j_call: TRBJ1-1
cdr3_aa: CASSKQGRGMNTEAFF
cdr3_nt: TGTGCCAGCAGCAAACAGGGGAGAGGGATGAACACTGAAGCTTTCTTT

clone_size: NA
d_call: NA
v_call: TRBV5-1
j_call: TRBJ2-5
cdr3_aa: CASSLGQFKETQYF
cdr3_nt: TGCGCCAGCAGCTTGGGACAGTTTAAAGAGACCCAGTACTTC

clone_size: once
d_call: TRBD1
v_call: TRBV12-3/TRBV12-4
j_call: TRBJ2-3
cdr3_aa: CASSLTTTGGRRNTQYF
cdr3_nt: TGTGCCAGCAGTTTGACAACGACAGGGGGAAGGAGAAATACGCAGTATTTT

clone_size: NA
d_call: NA
v_call: TRBV4-3
j_call: TRBJ1-2
cdr3_aa: CASSQDPAQAYGYTF
cdr3_nt: TGCGCCAGCAGCCAAGATCCAGCCCAAGCGTATGGCTACACCTTC

clone_size: few
d_call: NA
v_call: TRBV5-1
j_call: TRBJ2-6
cdr3_aa: CASSLQASGANVLTF
cdr3_nt: TGCGCCAGCAGCTTGCAGGCCTCTGGGGCCAACGTCCTGACTTTC

clone_size: NA
d_call: NA
v_call: TRBV5-4
j_call: TRBJ2-3
cdr3_aa: CASSLAGPPGADTQYF
cdr3_nt: TGTGCCAGCAGCTTGGCTGGGCCCCCGGGGGCGGATACGCAGTATTTT

clone_size: many
d_call: NA
v_call: TRBV25-1
j_call: TRBJ2-5
cdr3_aa: CASRSLQETQYF
cdr3_nt: TGTGCCAGCAGGTCTCTCCAAGAGACCCAGTACTTC

clone_size: NA
d_call: NA
v_call: TRBV28
j_call: TRBJ1-2
cdr3_aa: CASTRGNYGYTF
cdr3_nt: TGTGCCAGCACACGAGGAAACTATGGCTACACCTTC

clone_size: NA
d_call: NA
v_call: TRBV3-1
j_call: TRBJ1-1
cdr3_aa: CASSPKPGENTEAFF
cdr3_nt: TGTGCCAGCAGCCCCAAGCCGGGAGAAAACACTGAAGCTTTCTTT

clone_size: NA
d_call: NA
v_call: TRBV27
j_call: TRBJ1-2
cdr3_aa: CASSTDRSHGYTF
cdr3_nt: TGTGCCAGCAGCACCGACAGGTCCCATGGCTACACCTTC

clone_size: NA
d_call: NA
v_call: TRBV10-3
j_call: TRBJ2-2
cdr3_aa: CAISNTGELFF
cdr3_nt: TGTGCCATATCGAACACCGGGGAGCTGTTTTTT

clone_size: NA
d_call: NA
v_call: TRBV23-1
j_call: TRBJ1-5
cdr3_aa: CASSPRGWGGQPQHF
cdr3_nt: TGCGCCAGCAGTCCCAGGGGTTGGGGTGGTCAGCCCCAGCATTTT

clone_size: NA
d_call: TRBD1
v_call: TRBV4-2
j_call: TRBJ2-2
cdr3_aa: CASSRLTGRNTGELFF
cdr3_nt: TGTGCCAGCAGCCGGTTGACAGGGCGAAACACCGGGGAGCTGTTTTTT

clone_size: NA
d_call: TRBD2
v_call: TRBV7-3
j_call: TRBJ2-1
cdr3_aa: CASRAREKAYKEQFF
cdr3_nt: TGTGCCAGCAGGGCGCGGGAGAAAGCCTACAAGGAGCAGTTCTTC

clone_size: many
d_call: NA
v_call: TRBV5-1
j_call: TRBJ1-1
cdr3_aa: CASSSMVGNTEAFF
cdr3_nt: TGCGCCAGCAGCTCCATGGTCGGGAACACTGAAGCTTTCTTT